Shown below are 14 T cell receptor beta chains from a single sample sequenced in a study of Graves' ophthalmopathy and Graves' hyperthyroidism. Beta-chain TCR CDR3 regions were amplified from RNA transcripts. The first round was an RT-PCR with HTBI primers, and the second round was a multiplex PCR. In TCRdb, the multiplex PCR reads were re-called with MiXCR into one record per CDR3 protein. This table has 450,000 to 600,000 distinct CDR3 sequences, approximately 35% appearing once. The sequencing sample was made of peripheral blood or thyroid tissue (not recorded which). The receptors come from an adult man with Graves' hyperthyroidism.

The chain combines TRBV7-9 with TRBJ2-5, with D maybe TRBD1 (7 bases). V dropped 3 bases and J dropped 9 bases, with 20 bases sitting between them. Germline V gene data show CDR1 as SEHNR and CDR2 as FQNEAQ (reference sequence). The CDR3 has 15 residues. CDR3 DNA: TGTGCCAGCAGCTTCCGGGACAGCGGGTTCGAGGCCCAGTACTTC. This sequence encodes CASSFRDSGFEAQYF. The full variable domain, with the rest looked up from reference TRBV7-9 and TRBJ2-5, is DTGVSQNPRHKITKRGQNVTFRCDPISEHNRLYWYRQTLGQGPEFLTYFQNEAQLEKSRLLSDRFSAERPKGSFSTLEIQRTEQGDSAMYLCASSFRDSGFEAQYFGPGTRLLVL.

This chain links TRBV5-1 with TRBJ2-5, with 10 bases lining up with TRBD2. From germline, CDR1 is SGHRS and CDR2 YFSETQ. V lost 4 bases to trimming and J lost 3 bases; unmatched junction nucleotides: 6. This CDR3 is 15 amino acids long. In DNA form, the CDR3 reads TGCGCCAGCAGCGGCCGAGGACTAGCGGAAGAGACCCAGTACTTC. It specifies CASSGRGLAEETQYF.

This clonotype was recorded at least ten times. V gene TRBV3-1 combines with J gene TRBJ2-6; 11 bases match TRBD2. There are 18 residues in the CDR3. V lost 3 bases, J lost 4 bases, and 8 bases stayed unmatched. Looked up from germline, CDR1 is LGHDT and CDR2 is YNNKEL (reference sequence). CDR3 nucleotides: TGTGCCAGCAGCCATGTGCTAGCGGGAGGCGTGGGGGCCAACGTCCTGACTTTC. Translation gives CASSHVLAGGVGANVLTF.

The V and J genes are TRBV20-1 and TRBJ1-3; D is perhaps TRBD1 (6 bases). V was shortened by 4 bases and J by 4 bases, with 14 bases between the two germline ends. CDR3 size: 14 residues. In germline, CDR1 is DFQATT, CDR2 SNEGSKA (reference sequence). CDR3 bases: TGCAGTGCTACCTACCCCGACAGGGGAAACACCATATATTTT. Residues: CSATYPDRGNTIYF.

This clonotype was counted only a few times. The J gene is TRBJ1-2, the V gene TRBV27, with D perhaps TRBD1 (5 bases). This CDR3 is built from 14 residues. The V and J ends lost 6 bases and 0 bases respectively, with 11 bases between them. Germline values: CDR1 MNHEY, CDR2 SMNVEV (reference sequence). The CDR3 nucleotides read TGTGCCAGCAGGACAGTTGAAGCTAACTATGGCTACACCTTC. Its protein is CASRTVEANYGYTF.

The chain has TRBV28 and TRBJ1-5; no definite D call. This CDR3 contains 15 residues. The V end lost 4 bases, the J end lost 6 bases, and 16 bases lay between the germline ends. CDR1 is MDHEN, CDR2 SYDVKM, per germline. The chain's CDR3 is CASSSPLGIGQPQHF. CDR3 in DNA: TGTGCCAGCAGTTCCCCTTTGGGTATAGGTCAGCCCCAGCATTTT.

This clonotype was found a few times. The chain has TRBV12-3 or TRBV12-4 and TRBJ1-1; 7 nucleotides align to TRBD1. There are 17 residues in the CDR3. V gave up 6 bases and J gave up 1 base; unmatched junction bases: 14. CDR3 sequence (DNA): TGTGCCAGCAGCAGACTAAAATCAGGGGGAAGGAACACTGAAGCTTTCTTT. It codes for CASSRLKSGGRNTEAFF.

This clonotype has only a few counts. The rearrangement uses TRBV12-5 and TRBJ1-6; the D gene is possibly TRBD1 (5 bases). This CDR3 is built from 15 residues. Trimming took 2 bases from V and 6 from J, leaving 11 bases between them. Per germline, CDR1 LGHNT and CDR2 FRNRAP. CDR3 sequence (DNA): TGTGCTAGTGGTTTGTGGGGACCGGCTAATTCACCCCTCCACTTT. Protein sequence: CASGLWGPANSPLHF.

This clonotype was picked up one time. V usage is TRBV2 and J usage is TRBJ2-7, with 12 nucleotides matching TRBD2. Germline CDR1 SNHLY, CDR2 FYNNEI. V gave up 10 bases and J gave up 4 bases; unmatched junction bases: 11. This CDR3 is built from 15 residues. The CDR3 bases are TGTGCCATCAGCCCTTCGACTAGCGGGGGTTACGAGCAGTACTTC. Amino acid sequence: CAISPSTSGGYEQYF.

This clonotype was observed at least ten times. V and J are TRBV2 and TRBJ1-4; D unresolved. The CDR3 sequence is 10 residues long. CDR1 and CDR2 from the germline V gene are SNHLY and FYNNEI. With 7 bases removed from V and 8 bases from J, the gap between germline ends came to 5 bases. The CDR3 region is CASKREKLFF. CDR3 in DNA: TGTGCCAGCAAACGGGAAAAACTGTTTTTT.

This clonotype has a handful of counts. The chain recombines TRBV12-3 or TRBV12-4 with TRBJ2-7; 8 bases line up with TRBD2. The CDR3 has 14 residues. The ends lost 8 bases at V and 4 bases at J; junction bases unmatched: 10. The CDR3 sequence is CASQLAGRLYEQYF. The CDR3 nucleotides read TGTGCCAGCCAGTTAGCGGGGAGGCTTTACGAGCAGTACTTC.

Remarks on this clonotype: A much larger clone lies a single base off, so this may be a read error. The chain has TRBV6-4 and TRBJ1-5; the D gene is possibly TRBD1 (6 bases). There are 14 residues in the CDR3. Trimming removed 10 bases from V and 4 bases from J, with 17 bases in between. Germline CDR1 MRHNA, CDR2 SNTAGT. CDR3 nucleotides: TGTGCCACCCCCGACGAAGGGGGGAATCAGCCCCAGCATTTT. Amino acids: CATPDEGGNQPQHF.

This clonotype was detected many times. The chain has TRBV5-1 and TRBJ2-7, with D possibly TRBD1 on 6 matching bases. Germline values: CDR1 SGHRS, CDR2 YFSETQ. The CDR3 has 13 residues. Between the trimmed V and J ends, which lost 4 bases and 7 bases, there was a span of 15 bases. DNA for the CDR3: TGCGCCAGCAGCATGGACAGCAGCTATGAGCAGTACTTC. Amino acid sequence: CASSMDSSYEQYF.

This clonotype was recorded at least ten times. V usage is TRBV11-1 and J usage is TRBJ2-7; 10 nucleotides agree with TRBD2. Germline V gene data show CDR1 as SGHAT and CDR2 as FQDESV (reference sequence). There are 15 residues in the CDR3. V shed 7 bases and J 4 bases; nucleotides not matched to a gene: 10. This chain's CDR3 is CASTPTSGAAYEQYF. CDR3 coding DNA: TGTGCCAGCACCCCAACTAGCGGGGCCGCTTACGAGCAGTACTTC.